This T cell receptor beta chain is drawn from a study of naive and memory T cell subsets. Study-level findings and limits: Naive repertoires, especially CD8, held a few larger clonotypes, possibly memory cells re-expressing CD45RA.

V lost 0 bases and J lost 6, with 9 bases in between. Germline lookup yields CDR1 ENHRY and CDR2 SYGVKD. The CDR3 consists of 13 residues. As regards this clonotype: Its matching antigen is unknown.

Separate alpha and beta amplification began at the second PCR step. Both TRBC1 and TRBC2 were covered by a beta constant-region primer of two equimolar oligonucleotides. The ligated cDNA underwent four PCR rounds using SP2 and nested alpha and beta constant-region primers. TCRdb analysed the UMI-ligation and nested PCR reads with MiXCR anew, one entry per CDR3 protein. The table records more than 95,000 distinct CDR3 sequences, roughly 15% of them present only once. The sequence derives from a human donor in good health. The gene calls are TRBV10-3 and TRBJ2-7; no definite D call. The sample was naive CD8+ T cells from blood. CDR3: CAISESKGREQYF. The CDR3 nucleotides are TGTGCCATCAGTGAGTCAAAAGGGCGCGAGCAGTACTTC.